A single T cell receptor (beta chain) is shown here with its context. This entry is derived from a study of blood T cell repertoires in COVID-19. This table comes from immunoSEQ multiplex PCR, and its TCRdb copy is limited to in-frame clones, with some not included. The data hold about 110,000 clones, with over 70% observed a single time. Trimming at V came to 6 bases and at J to 4 bases, leaving 3 bases not matched to a gene. The CDR3 spans 13 residues. V and J are TRBV12-3 or TRBV12-4 and TRBJ1-5, with TRBD1 identical over 7 bases. Sequencing was performed on peripheral blood. The clonotype originates from a man aged 45-65 years with acute or convalescent COVID-19. CDR3 sequence: CASRPGQNQPQHF. The CDR3 coding sequence is TGTGCCAGCAGACCGGGACAGAATCAGCCCCAGCATTTT.